Listed below are T cell receptor beta chains from one sample, sequenced in a study of TIL therapy for anti-PD-1-resistant metastatic lung cancer. TCRdb's table, derived via immunoSEQ multiplex PCR, lists solely in-frame clones and lacks some. The sample has approximately 15,000 clones, roughly 83% seen once; the top ten hold about 0.85%. This material consisted of blood, taken at baseline. These receptors all stem from a person aged 25-79 years with non-small cell lung cancer. CDR3s include the opening cysteine and the closing phenylalanine or tryptophan. A D gene is named only where the DNA matches it firmly. Size tells how often a clone was seen (once, few, many) or the class of an expanded clone, and some rows leave it out.

size: NA
V: TRBV10-3
D: NA
length: 11
J: TRBJ2-5
CDR3: CAISDGTAQYF
DNA: TGTGCCATCAGTGACGGCACTGCCCAGTACTTC

size: NA
V: TRBV5-6
D: NA
length: 14
J: TRBJ2-5
CDR3: CASSGTAVGETQYF
DNA: TGTGCCAGCAGCGGGACCGCGGTGGGCGAGACCCAGTACTTC

size: once
V: TRBV6-1
D: TRBD1
length: 14
J: TRBJ1-2
CDR3: CASSGGDRGYGYTF
DNA: TGTGCCAGCAGTGGGGGGGACAGGGGCTATGGCTACACCTTC

size: NA
V: TRBV4-3
D: TRBD2
length: 19
J: TRBJ2-3
CDR3: CASSQERLAGGWRTDTQYF
DNA: TGCGCCAGCAGCCAAGAACGACTAGCGGGAGGATGGCGCACAGATACGCAGTATTTT

size: NA
V: TRBV28
D: NA
length: 15
J: TRBJ2-2
CDR3: CASYRGGRVTGELFF
DNA: TGTGCCAGCTACAGGGGGGGGCGTGTCACCGGGGAGCTGTTTTTT

size: NA
V: TRBV28
D: NA
length: 16
J: TRBJ1-2
CDR3: CASRIAQGRGDYGYTF
DNA: TGTGCCAGCAGGATTGCCCAGGGACGGGGGGACTATGGCTACACCTTC

size: NA
V: TRBV4-2
D: NA
length: 14
J: TRBJ1-3
CDR3: CASSQTRGGNTIYF
DNA: TGTGCCAGCAGCCAAACCCGGGGAGGAAACACCATATATTTT

size: NA
V: TRBV30
D: NA
length: 14
J: TRBJ2-7
CDR3: CAWSVGISSYEQYF
DNA: TGTGCCTGGAGTGTAGGCATCAGCTCCTACGAGCAGTACTTC

size: once
V: TRBV7-6
D: NA
length: 15
J: TRBJ1-4
CDR3: CASSEGGHSNEKLFF
DNA: TGTGCCAGCAGCGAGGGGGGACACTCTAATGAAAAACTGTTTTTT

size: NA
V: TRBV6-5
D: TRBD1
length: 14
J: TRBJ1-6
CDR3: CASSPDRADSPLHF
DNA: TGTGCCAGCAGCCCTGACAGGGCGGATTCACCCCTCCACTTT

size: NA
V: TRBV4-3
D: NA
length: 17
J: TRBJ1-2
CDR3: CASSQDFMGRNNYGYTF
DNA: TGCGCCAGCAGCCAAGATTTCATGGGACGGAATAACTATGGCTACACCTTC

size: few
V: TRBV7-8
D: NA
length: 17
J: TRBJ1-3
CDR3: CASSLGLGRTSGNTIYF
DNA: TGTGCCAGCAGCTTAGGGTTAGGCAGGACCTCTGGAAACACCATATATTTT

size: NA
V: TRBV4-1
D: NA
length: 16
J: TRBJ1-6
CDR3: CASSQDPGQFNSPLHF
DNA: TGCGCCAGCAGCCAAGACCCGGGGCAGTTTAATTCACCCCTCCACTTT